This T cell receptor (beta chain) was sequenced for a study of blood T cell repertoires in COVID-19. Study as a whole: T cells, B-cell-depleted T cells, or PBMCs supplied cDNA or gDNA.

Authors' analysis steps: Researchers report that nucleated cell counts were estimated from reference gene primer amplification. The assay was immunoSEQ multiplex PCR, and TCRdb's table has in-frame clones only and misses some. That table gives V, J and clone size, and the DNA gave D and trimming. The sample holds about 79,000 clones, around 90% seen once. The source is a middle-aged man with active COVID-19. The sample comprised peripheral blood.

CDR3 sequence: CASSPYYTGELFF. CDR3 in DNA: TGTGCCAGCAGTCCTTATTACACCGGGGAGCTGTTTTTT. The rearrangement links TRBV28 to TRBJ2-2; D gene ambiguous. The CDR3 has 13 amino acids. Trimming stripped 5 bases from V and 3 bases from J, with 7 bases between. Germline CDR1 and CDR2: MDHEN and SYDVKM.